The 28 T cell receptor beta chains below come from one sample, sequenced in a study of blood T cell repertoires in COVID-19 (dated by TCRdb to the early 2020s). Receptor amplification or capture employed the immunoSEQ multiplex PCR assay. In TCRdb, the immuneACCESS table is reduced to in-frame sequences with V and J assigned. These tables do not hold every clone; where another copy was compared, an unresolved V gene accounts for under half, and the others remain unexplained. Within this sample are hundreds of thousands of clones, with 87% of them counted one time only. The ten largest clones take up under 3% of the sample. Source material: PBMCs or T cells enriched from blood (not recorded which). The source of these receptors is a woman in her thirties who had recovered from COVID-19.

This clone was picked up one time. V gene TRBV27 combines with J gene TRBJ1-1; 10 nucleotides line up with TRBD1. The length of the CDR3 is 14 residues. CDR1 and CDR2 from the germline V gene are MNHEY and SMNVEV (reference sequence). The J segment lost 1 base and the V segment lost 7 bases, leaving 3 bases of the junction unmatched. As DNA, the CDR3 is TGTGCCAGCAAAAGGACAGGGGGGAACACTGAAGCTTTCTTT. Residues: CASKRTGGNTEAFF.

This clone was observed a few times. The rearrangement uses TRBV4-1 and TRBJ2-2; TRBD2 might be the D (6 bases). Looked up from germline, CDR1 is MGHRA and CDR2 is YSYEKL. CDR3 length: 17 residues. With 3 bases removed from V and 3 bases from J, the gap between germline ends came to 17 bases. In nucleotides, the CDR3 is TGCGCCAGCAGCCACGCCACTCCAGCGGGCCACACCGGGGAGCTGTTTTTT. Translated, it gives CASSHATPAGHTGELFF.

This chain links TRBV5-4 with TRBJ1-4; D remains unclear. The germline gives CDR1 SGHNT, CDR2 YYREEE (reference sequence). Trimming removed 2 bases at V and 8 bases at J, with 16 bases between. This CDR3 is built from 15 residues. The CDR3 sequence is CASSLTPGGQEKLFF. The DNA of the CDR3 is TGTGCCAGCAGCTTAACCCCGGGAGGCCAGGAAAAACTGTTTTTT.

This clone was found once. CDR3 residues: CASSLNGLAQETQYF. In DNA form, the CDR3 reads TGTGCCAGTAGTCTCAACGGACTAGCTCAAGAGACCCAGTACTTC. The chain combines TRBV19 with TRBJ2-5; TRBD2 matches 8 bases. This CDR3 is 15 amino acids long. The V gene end was trimmed by 5 bases and the J gene end by 2 bases; junction bases not matched to a gene: 7. Looked up from germline, CDR1 is LNHDA and CDR2 is SQIVND (reference sequence).

The chain links TRBV11-2 to TRBJ2-1, with a tentative D call TRBD2 (5 bases). The V and J ends lost 5 bases and 8 bases respectively, with 19 bases between them. CDR1 and CDR2 from the germline V gene are SGHAT and FQNNGV. There are 15 residues in the CDR3. CDR3 nucleotide sequence: TGTGCCAGCAGCCCTGGACTGGCTAACACGCATGAGCAGTTCTTC. Amino acids: CASSPGLANTHEQFF.

The gene calls are TRBV5-8 and TRBJ1-6; weak D call: TRBD1 (6 bases). The germline CDR1 and CDR2 sequences are SGHTS and YDEGEE. The CDR3 sequence is 15 residues long. V lost 4 bases and J lost 1, with 9 bases in between. The CDR3 here is CASSRTGSYNSPLHF. The CDR3 DNA follows: TGTGCCAGCAGCAGAACAGGGTCCTATAATTCACCCCTCCACTTT.

This sequence joins TRBV4-1 and TRBJ2-7; D unclear. Germline loops: CDR1 MGHRA, CDR2 YSYEKL. V lost 4 bases, J lost 3 bases, and 13 bases lay in between. The length of the CDR3 is 14 residues. The CDR3 loop reads CASSLWVGVYEQYF. The CDR3 DNA reads TGCGCCAGCAGCCTTTGGGTTGGAGTCTACGAGCAGTACTTC.

V usage is TRBV28 and J usage is TRBJ1-5; 8 bases match TRBD1. Looked up from germline, CDR1 is MDHEN and CDR2 is SYDVKM. The V segment lost 5 bases and the J segment 5 bases; nucleotides outside the gene matches: 5. The CDR3 has 14 residues. CDR3 nucleotide sequence: TGTGCCAGCAGTCCGGGGACAGGCTATCAGCCCCAGCATTTT. It specifies CASSPGTGYQPQHF.

The rearrangement links TRBV28 to TRBJ2-3; TRBD1 matches at 12 bases. Germline V gene sequence: CDR1 MDHEN, CDR2 SYDVKM. The CDR3 is made up of 16 amino acids. The V and J ends lost 4 bases and 6 bases, in that order; junction bases with no gene match: 8. CDR3 region: CASSSPGTGGRDTQYF. The CDR3 nucleotides are TGTGCCAGCAGTTCCCCCGGGACAGGGGGCCGCGATACGCAGTATTTT.

This sequence joins TRBV27 and TRBJ2-1, with unresolved D. V shed 6 bases and J shed 0 bases, with 12 bases lying between them. The CDR3 contains 15 residues. CDR1 is MNHEY, CDR2 SMNVEV, per germline (reference sequence). The DNA for the CDR3 is TGTGCCAGCAGCTACGACACTTCCTCCTACAATGAGCAGTTCTTC. This sequence encodes CASSYDTSSYNEQFF.

The count of this clone is one. This chain joins TRBV28 and TRBJ2-7, with 10 bases identical to TRBD2. The CDR3 runs to 15 residues. J gave up 2 bases and V 4 bases, and 5 bases lay outside the gene matches. Germline CDR1 reads MDHEN; CDR2 reads SYDVKM. CDR3 residues: CASSSPGLATYEQYF. The CDR3 coding sequence is TGTGCCAGCAGTTCGCCGGGACTAGCGACCTACGAGCAGTACTTC.

The chain carries TRBV4-2 and TRBJ1-2; D unresolved. Germline values: CDR1 LGHNA, CDR2 YNFKEQ. Trimming took off 4 bases at V and 3 bases at J, with 12 bases between the two ends. This CDR3 has 14 residues. CDR3: CASSPQGGYYGYTF. CDR3 DNA: TGTGCCAGCAGCCCACAAGGCGGTTACTATGGCTACACCTTC.

The gene calls are TRBV27 and TRBJ1-6, with a weak D call TRBD1 (5 bases). Trimming pared 5 bases from V and 2 bases from J, leaving 13 bases between. Per the germline V gene, CDR1 is MNHEY and CDR2 is SMNVEV (reference sequence). CDR3 length equals 16 residues. The CDR3 coding sequence is TGTGCCAGCAGTGGGGGGGGGACCCCCTATAATTCACCCCTCCACTTT. Its translation is CASSGGGTPYNSPLHF.

V is TRBV6-1 and J is TRBJ2-7; a possible D gene is TRBD2 (6 bases). The CDR3 is made up of 16 amino acids. Looked up from germline, CDR1 is MNHNS and CDR2 is SASEGT. V was trimmed by 2 bases and J by 5 bases, leaving 19 bases between them. The CDR3 protein is CASSERQRTIRNEQYF. The DNA for the CDR3 is TGTGCCAGCAGTGAAAGGCAGCGGACTATAAGGAACGAGCAGTACTTC.

This clone was seen once. The chain uses TRBV19 and TRBJ2-7, with a weak D call TRBD1 (6 bases). V shed 4 bases and J shed 4 bases, with 17 bases lying between them. The CDR3 covers 15 residues. Per germline, CDR1 LNHDA and CDR2 SQIVND (reference sequence). The CDR3 DNA reads TGTGCCAGTAGTACTTCCGGGACAAACTTATACGAGCAGTACTTC. This encodes CASSTSGTNLYEQYF.

This chain joins TRBV13 and TRBJ2-1; TRBD1 aligns across 9 bases. This CDR3 is 16 amino acids long. Germline V gene data show CDR1 as PRHDT and CDR2 as FYEKMQ (reference sequence). V gave up 5 bases and J gave up 9 bases; unmatched junction bases: 14. CDR3 region: CASSPLTGGYSTEQFF. The DNA of the CDR3 is TGTGCCAGCAGCCCTTTGACAGGGGGGTATTCGACTGAGCAGTTCTTC.

This clone was seen more than once but under ten times. The V gene is TRBV7-9, the J gene TRBJ1-1; 8 bases align to TRBD1. From germline, CDR1 is SEHNR and CDR2 FQNEAQ (reference sequence). The CDR3 sequence is 14 residues long. With 5 bases clipped from V and 5 bases from J, the junction kept 7 bases outside the gene matches. CDR3 nucleotide sequence: TGTGCCAGCAGCCCTCAGGGGGCACGGACTGAAGCTTTCTTT. The encoded protein is CASSPQGARTEAFF.

The V call is TRBV3-1 (or the pseudogene TRBV3-2), the J call TRBJ1-4; D remains unclear. The CDR3 has 14 amino acids. Per germline, CDR1 LGHDT and CDR2 YNNKEL (reference sequence). Trimming left V 0 bases short and J 8 bases short, with 10 bases between. Written as DNA, the CDR3 is TGTGCCAGCAGCCAAGATCTGGCAAACGAAAAACTGTTTTTT. Its protein product is CASSQDLANEKLFF.

CDR3 sequence (DNA): TGTGCCGGATCTAGCGGGGAGCCGGGCGGCATTCAGTACTTC. The encoded protein is CAGSSGEPGGIQYF. This chain connects TRBV10-3 to TRBJ2-4, with TRBD2 identical over 9 bases. This CDR3 spans 14 amino acids. Germline CDR1 and CDR2: ENHRY and SYGVKD. Unmatched junction bases numbered 14, after V lost 11 bases and J lost 9 bases.

The genes are TRBV13 and TRBJ2-7, with D uncertain. CDR3 length: 11 amino acids. Between the trimmed V and J ends, which lost 4 bases and 1 base, there was a span of 2 bases. Germline V gives CDR1 PRHDT, CDR2 FYEKMQ (reference sequence). CDR3 DNA sequence: TGTGCCAGCAGCTCGTCCTACGAGCAGTACTTC. This codes for CASSSSYEQYF.

Only one count was recorded for this clone. The gene calls are TRBV7-2 and TRBJ2-1; 7 bases are a match to TRBD2. The V and J ends lost 3 bases and 5 bases, in that order; junction bases with no gene match: 1. Germline CDR1 is SGHTA and CDR2 is FQGNSA. The CDR3 sequence is 13 residues long. CDR3 coding DNA: TGTGCCAGCAGCTTCCTAGCGGACAATGAGCAGTTCTTC. Encoded protein: CASSFLADNEQFF.

This rearrangement joins TRBV19 to TRBJ1-5, with D tentatively TRBD1 (6 bases). Germline V CDR1 and CDR2: LNHDA, SQIVND (reference sequence). V shed 7 bases and J shed 0 bases, with 16 bases lying between them. The CDR3 is 16 residues long. CDR3 bases: TGTGCCAGTACCCGAGGACAGCCTAATAGCAATCAGCCCCAGCATTTT. Translation gives CASTRGQPNSNQPQHF.

The CDR3 DNA reads as TGTGCCAGCAGATCGAGTGGTAGCGGGAGTGTTACGCAGTATTTT. Protein product: CASRSSGSGSVTQYF. The rearrangement links TRBV6-6 to TRBJ2-3; 9 bases are a match to TRBD2. The V and J ends lost 6 bases and 8 bases, in that order; junction bases with no gene match: 12. This CDR3 contains 15 residues. Germline CDR1 MNHNY, CDR2 SVGAGI (reference sequence).

The V and J genes are TRBV7-2 and TRBJ1-6; D uncertain. Trimming pared 5 bases from V and 4 bases from J, leaving 15 bases between. Germline V gene data show CDR1 as SGHTA and CDR2 as FQGNSA. This CDR3 spans 16 amino acids. CDR3 DNA sequence: TGTGCCAGCAGCCACAGCCAGTTCCCTTATAATTCACCCCTCCACTTT. This encodes CASSHSQFPYNSPLHF.

The chain employs TRBV15 and TRBJ1-2; tentative D call: TRBD1 (5 bases). The CDR3 is 13 residues long. Between the trimmed V and J ends, which lost 4 bases and 7 bases, there was a span of 13 bases. Per the germline V gene, CDR1 is LNHNV and CDR2 is YYDKDF (reference sequence). CDR3: CATSTLGAGGYTF. The CDR3 bases are TGTGCCACCAGCACCCTTGGGGCCGGTGGCTACACCTTC.

The chain joins TRBV5-1 to TRBJ1-2; TRBD1 matches 9 bases. The junction had 5 bases not matched to a gene; V was cut back by 2 bases and J by 6 bases. In germline, CDR1 is SGHRS, CDR2 YFSETQ. This CDR3 contains 14 residues. CDR3 region: CASSFETGGHGYTF. The CDR3 DNA sequence: TGCGCCAGCAGCTTCGAGACAGGGGGACATGGCTACACCTTC.

This rearrangement joins TRBV24-1 to TRBJ2-7; tentatively, D is TRBD1 (5 bases). The CDR3 is 12 residues long. Germline values: CDR1 KGHDR, CDR2 SFDVKD. Trimming stripped 0 bases from V and 6 bases from J, with 5 bases between. Here the CDR3 reads CATSDLQGEQYF. CDR3 bases: TGTGCCACCAGTGATTTGCAGGGCGAGCAGTACTTC.

This rearrangement joins TRBV7-2 to TRBJ2-7; D possibly corresponds to TRBD2 (6 bases). CDR3 size: 14 residues. Trimming left V 3 bases short and J 7 bases short, with 16 bases between. Germline V CDR1 and CDR2: SGHTA, FQGNSA. The CDR3 coding sequence is TGTGCCAGCAGCTTCAAGCTCCCTGGGGGGGAGCAGTACTTC. This encodes CASSFKLPGGEQYF. Variable domain in full (rest from reference TRBV7-2 and TRBJ2-7): GAGVSQSPSNKVTEKGKDVELRCDPISGHTALYWYRQSLGQGLEFLIYFQGNSAPDKSGLPSDRFSAERTGGSVSTLTIQRTQQEDSAVYLCASSFKLPGGEQYFGPGTRLTVT.